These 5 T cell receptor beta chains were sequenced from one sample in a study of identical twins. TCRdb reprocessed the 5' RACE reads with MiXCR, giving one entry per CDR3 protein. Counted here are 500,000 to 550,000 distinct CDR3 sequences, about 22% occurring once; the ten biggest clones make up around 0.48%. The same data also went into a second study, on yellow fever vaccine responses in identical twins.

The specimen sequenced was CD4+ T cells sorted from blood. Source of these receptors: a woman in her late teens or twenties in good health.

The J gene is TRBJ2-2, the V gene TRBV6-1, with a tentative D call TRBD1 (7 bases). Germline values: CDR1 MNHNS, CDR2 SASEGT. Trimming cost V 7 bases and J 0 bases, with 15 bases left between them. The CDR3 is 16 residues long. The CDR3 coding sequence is TGTGCCAGCACCAGGCGCGGGACAGCGAACACCGGGGAGCTGTTTTTT. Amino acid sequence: CASTRRGTANTGELFF.

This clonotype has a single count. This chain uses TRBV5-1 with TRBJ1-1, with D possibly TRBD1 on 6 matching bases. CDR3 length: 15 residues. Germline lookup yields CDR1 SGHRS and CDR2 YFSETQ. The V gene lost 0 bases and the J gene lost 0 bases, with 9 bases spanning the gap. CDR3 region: CASSLGTVLNTEAFF. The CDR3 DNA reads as TGCGCCAGCAGCTTGGGGACAGTGCTGAACACTGAAGCTTTCTTT.

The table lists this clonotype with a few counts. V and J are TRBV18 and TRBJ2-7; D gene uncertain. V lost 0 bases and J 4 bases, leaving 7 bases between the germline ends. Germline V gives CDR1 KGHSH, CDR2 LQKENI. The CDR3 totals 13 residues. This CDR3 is CASSPPENYEQYF. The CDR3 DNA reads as TGTGCCAGCTCACCACCGGAGAATTACGAGCAGTACTTC.

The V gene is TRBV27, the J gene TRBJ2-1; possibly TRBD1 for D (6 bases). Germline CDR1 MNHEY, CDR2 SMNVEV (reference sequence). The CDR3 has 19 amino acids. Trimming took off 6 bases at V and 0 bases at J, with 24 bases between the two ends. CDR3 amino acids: CASRPRVGHQGGSYNEQFF. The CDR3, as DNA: TGTGCCAGCAGACCTAGAGTGGGACACCAAGGGGGCTCCTACAATGAGCAGTTCTTC.

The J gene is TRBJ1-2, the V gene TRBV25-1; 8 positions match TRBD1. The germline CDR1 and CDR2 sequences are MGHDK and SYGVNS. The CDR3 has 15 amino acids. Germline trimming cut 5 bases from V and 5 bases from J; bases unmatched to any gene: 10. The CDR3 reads CASSNSGTGKYGYTF. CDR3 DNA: TGTGCCAGCAGTAACTCCGGGACAGGCAAATATGGCTACACCTTC.